This TCR beta chain derives from a study of regulatory T cells in long-lasting Graves disease listed by TCRdb under 2021. In the study overall: In the newly diagnosed Graves' disease group, patients had been taking antithyroid drugs for less than 3 months. A total of roughly 35 samples were covered by TCR sequencing, comprising around 13 persistent and around 20 newly diagnosed Graves' disease patients. The study was conducted in China and was registered as a clinical trial. Peripheral blood TCR sequencing and RNA sequencing compared persistent Graves' disease patients with newly diagnosed Graves' disease patients.

To note about this clonotype: Its binding antigen is unknown. Within one base of it there is no much larger clone, and no base qualities were kept.

Study-wide findings and limitations: As a limitation, the authors acknowledged that the small sample size may reduce accuracy. Lower TCR Shannon entropy and fewer highly expanded clones were observed in persistent Graves' disease patients than in newly diagnosed patients, which suggested clonal expansion. The study examined only peripheral blood because the primary lesion, thyroid tissue, could not be accessed. Patients with persistent disease shared more public clonotypes (about 2,900) than newly diagnosed patients did (approximately 990). Only the TCR beta chain was sequenced and analyzed.

Library creation used multiplex PCR. Sequencing used an Illumina HiSeq 4000. To build TCR beta libraries, CDR3 regions were amplified by Arm-PCR using iRepertoire HTBI primers. Before sequencing, the PCR products went through gel purification. In the source study's methods: A total of roughly 65 TRBV and 14 TRBJ segments were identified across samples and were used for gene usage analysis of CDR3 amino acid clonotypes. COPE and FqMerger were used to merge the filtered high-quality paired reads into contigs. BLAST was used to align contigs to IMGT TRBV, TRBD and TRBJ reference genes, with CDR3 defined following IMGT. Highly expanded clones were defined as clonotypes with a frequency above 0.1%. Repertoire diversity was measured by Shannon entropy, and V-J evenness by the Gini coefficient. A clonotype was considered public if more than one individual shared it. In TCRdb, the public reads were trimmed at Q25 with fastp and aligned with MiXCR, with productive beta chains retained. All rows with the same CDR3 protein become a single entry with the most common DNA and genes. None of the V and J calls come from the authors' own analysis; TCRdb made them. This sample gives around 240,000 distinct CDR3 sequences in total; about 17% of them show up just once. The top ten constitute approximately 14% of the sample.

Explained via the paper, the time point label denotes: newly diagnosed GD, antithyroid drugs for less than 3 months. RNA was extracted from PBMCs in TRIzol for both TCR sequencing and RNA sequencing. Graves' disease was diagnosed according to American Thyroid Association guidelines. The patients came from an endocrinology department in Xi'an, China. From each patient, approximately 9 milliliters of peripheral blood was collected into an EDTA anticoagulant tube. Ficoll Paque Plus density gradient separation was used to isolate PBMCs, and no further T cell sorting was performed. An Agilent 2100 Bioanalyzer and agarose gel were used to check RNA quality, and a NanoDrop 2000 was used to measure RNA concentration. These data were also reused for a study on T cells in Graves' hyperthyroidism and ophthalmopathy. According to the second study: Stable Graves' hyperthyroidism was defined as no progression to ophthalmopathy during 18 months of follow-up. Hyperthyroidism patients were aged 18 to 65 years and newly diagnosed, with disease duration of less than 2 months. Exclusion was applied to patients with uncontrolled infections, other autoimmune diseases, pregnancy or lactation. Clinical symptoms, serum thyroxine and TRAb, thyroid ultrasound, and orbital computed tomography formed the basis for the diagnoses. A first-round RT-PCR of the TCR CDR3 used the HTBI primer set with the Qiagen OneStep RT-PCR kit. Most expanded thyroid clonotypes (frequency above 0.001) were also found in blood, which suggests that blood repertoires may mirror thyroid immune responses. A model built on a 13 V-J signature distinguished ophthalmopathy from stable hyperthyroidism, reaching around 90% sensitivity and under 84% specificity in cross-validation and 80%/75% in testing. In validation, the model predicted progression to ophthalmopathy with about 71% sensitivity and over 72% specificity, a median of 6.5 months before onset. A discovery cohort of about 95 patients, approximately 45 with Graves' ophthalmopathy and about 58 with stable Graves' hyperthyroidism, was used to find distinguishing TCR V-J signatures. Whether ophthalmopathy could be predicted prospectively was tested in an independent validation cohort made up of about 20 hyperthyroidism patients plus 17 patients who later progressed to ophthalmopathy. The roughly 94 discovery patients were randomly split 7:3 into training and test sets. In addition, the study compared T-cell repertoires in thyroid tissue and in blood from five or six Graves' hyperthyroidism patients. After sampling, hyperthyroidism patients received methimazole starting at 30 mg daily, and ophthalmopathy patients received high-dose intravenous methylprednisolone. The libraries were constructed in a second round of multiplex PCR and then size-selected and purified. Libraries were sequenced paired-end with 100 bp reads on an Illumina HiSeq2000. SOAPnuke was used to process the raw data, with reads discarded if the reads contained adapters or uncalled bases, had a mean Phred below 15, or lacked an exact constant-primer or identifier match. COPE v1.2.5 was used to merge the high-quality paired reads, and each unique nucleotide sequence was defined as a clonotype. MiTCR v1.1 was used to align clonotypes to the IMGT TRBV, TRBD and TRBJ reference segments. Analysis was restricted to V-J combinations with a frequency above 0.0001, which covered 98% to 99.2% of repertoires. A TCS score was defined as the ratio between F50 (clonal expansion) and ExV (chaos), using BLOSUM62-based TCRdist between CDR3 peptides within each V-J. Welch's t-statistics and random forest reduced around 520 V-J features to roughly 13, which were used in a naive Bayes classifier (R e1071). No statistical method was used to set the sample size in advance, and investigators knew the group allocation. The paper reports TCR Vbeta CDR3 sequencing of approximately 130 peripheral blood samples: 43 ophthalmopathy, roughly 80 hyperthyroidism and some 17 progressor patients.

The TCR was taken from a woman in her 30s with Graves disease. Donor details come from another sample of the same person, matched by shared clones. Source: peripheral blood mononuclear cells (PBMCs), taken at new diagnosis, from a patient treated with antithyroid drugs.

The bases are TGTGCCAGCTCGTCCAGGGCCTACGAGCAGTACTTC. Its protein is CASSSRAYEQYF. Recombination connected TRBV18 to TRBJ2-7, with TRBD1 tentatively as D gene (5 bases match). Spanning cysteine to phenylalanine, the CDR3 consists of 12 amino acids. Of the read, only the CDR3 DNA is kept; its 36 bases are in frame from base 1. V is clipped by 6 bases and J by 2 bases, and the sequence between their germline boundaries is 8 bases long. CDR1 and CDR2 are drawn from the germline V gene: KGHSH, LQKENI.